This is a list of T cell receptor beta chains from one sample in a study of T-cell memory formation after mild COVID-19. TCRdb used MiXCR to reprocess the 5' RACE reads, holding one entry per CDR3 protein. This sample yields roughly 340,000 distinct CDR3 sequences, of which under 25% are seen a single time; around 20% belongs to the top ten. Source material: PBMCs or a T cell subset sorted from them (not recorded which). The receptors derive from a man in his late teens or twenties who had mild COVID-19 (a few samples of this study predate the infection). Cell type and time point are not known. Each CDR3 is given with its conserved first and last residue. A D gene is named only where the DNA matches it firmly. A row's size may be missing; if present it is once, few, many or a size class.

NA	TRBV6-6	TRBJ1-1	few	CASSRYTGSRTEAFF	TGTGCCAGCAGTCGGTACACAGGGAGTCGCACTGAAGCTTTCTTT
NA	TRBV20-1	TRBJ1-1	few	CSPSLNTEAFF	TGCAGCCCCTCCTTGAACACTGAAGCTTTCTTT
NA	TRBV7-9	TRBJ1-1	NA	CASSQGVHRTEAFF	TGTGCCAGCAGCCAAGGGGTTCACCGCACTGAAGCTTTCTTT
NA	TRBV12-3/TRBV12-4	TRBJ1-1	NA	CASSLRGPIYTEAFF	TGTGCCAGCAGTTTGAGGGGCCCTATTTACACTGAAGCTTTCTTT
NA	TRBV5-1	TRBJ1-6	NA	CASSPWQGDSPLHF	TGCGCCAGCAGCCCGTGGCAGGGCGATTCACCCCTCCACTTT
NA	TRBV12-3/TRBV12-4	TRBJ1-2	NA	CASSTRFGREGYGYTF	TGTGCCAGCAGTACCCGGTTTGGCCGCGAGGGCTATGGCTACACCTTC
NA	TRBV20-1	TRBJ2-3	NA	CSASPGAGEDTQYF	TGCAGTGCTAGCCCAGGGGCGGGAGAAGATACGCAGTATTTT
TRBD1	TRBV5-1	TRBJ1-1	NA	CASSLLQGDTEAFF	TGCGCCAGCAGCTTGTTACAGGGGGACACTGAAGCTTTCTTT
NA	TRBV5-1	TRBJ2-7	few	CASSLEGTYEQYF	TGCGCCAGCAGCTTGGAGGGAACCTACGAGCAGTACTTC
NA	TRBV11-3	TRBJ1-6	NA	CASSLDGNSPLHF	TGTGCCAGCAGTTTGGACGGCAATTCACCCCTCCACTTT
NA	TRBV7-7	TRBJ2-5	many	CASSLDGGAETQYF	TGTGCTAGCAGCTTAGATGGGGGAGCGGAGACCCAGTACTTC
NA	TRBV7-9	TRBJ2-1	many	CASSFSGGRNEQFF	TGTGCCAGCAGTTTTTCGGGGGGCAGGAATGAGCAGTTCTTC